The rows below give T cell receptor beta chains drawn from one sample of a study of spatial heterogeneity in lung cancer. MiXCR, applied by TCRdb to the 5' RACE reads, yields one record per CDR3 protein. This sample has 49,000 or so distinct CDR3 sequences, with around 11% found just once. Sequencing used PBMCs, obtained at follow-up. All receptors derive from a male donor with early-stage non-small cell lung cancer. The CDR3 runs from the conserved cysteine through the conserved F or W. D genes are given only for firm matches. Not all rows give a size; the values are once, few, many and, for expanded clones, a class.

d_gene	abundance	j_gene	v_gene	len	CDR3aa	CDR3nt
.	many	TRBJ2-7	TRBV18	15	CASSPGGLRPGEQYF	TGTGCCAGCTCACCTGGGGGCCTCAGGCCCGGCGAGCAGTACTTC
TRBD1	few	TRBJ2-3	TRBV12-5	16	CASGLLTGRHPDTQYF	TGTGCTAGTGGTTTGTTGACAGGGCGGCATCCAGATACGCAGTATTTT
.	many	TRBJ2-4	TRBV5-4	14	CASSSGAAKNIQYF	TGTGCCAGCAGCTCCGGGGCGGCCAAAAACATTCAGTACTTC
.	many	TRBJ2-1	TRBV28	15	CASIATSGDYNEQFF	TGTGCCAGCATTGCCACTAGTGGGGATTACAATGAGCAGTTCTTC
TRBD2	many	TRBJ2-1	TRBV29-1	14	CSVALISGRAFEFF	TGCAGCGTTGCCCTGATTAGCGGGAGGGCCTTTGAGTTCTTC
TRBD2	many	TRBJ2-1	TRBV12-3/TRBV12-4	15	CASSFGGSSYNEQFF	TGTGCCAGCAGTTTCGGGGGGAGCTCCTACAATGAGCAGTTCTTC
TRBD2	few	TRBJ2-3	TRBV13	14	CVSSLAGEQDTQYF	TGTGTCAGCAGCTTAGCGGGAGAGCAAGATACGCAGTATTTT
.	few	TRBJ2-7	TRBV12-3/TRBV12-4	12	CASSPLLYEQYF	TGTGCCAGCAGCCCACTCCTCTACGAGCAGTACTTC
TRBD2	few	TRBJ2-5	TRBV6-6	14	CASSSTSGGTAQYF	TGTGCCAGCAGTTCTACTAGCGGGGGGACCGCCCAGTACTTC
.	many	TRBJ1-4	TRBV12-3/TRBV12-4	13	CASSNFGYEKLFF	TGTGCCAGCAGTAACTTTGGTTATGAAAAACTGTTTTTT
.	many	TRBJ1-2	TRBV4-2	14	CASSQAHGLHGYTF	TGTGCCAGCAGCCAAGCACATGGGCTTCATGGCTACACCTTC
TRBD1	few	TRBJ2-1	TRBV3-1	13	CASSGQGYNEQFF	TGTGCCAGCAGCGGACAGGGTTACAATGAGCAGTTCTTC
TRBD1	many	TRBJ1-5	TRBV7-9	13	CASSSTGAVAQHF	TGTGCCAGCAGTTCTACAGGGGCAGTAGCCCAGCATTTT
.	many	TRBJ2-3	TRBV7-2	12	CASSPKVDTQYF	TGTGCCAGCAGCCCCAAAGTGGATACGCAGTATTTT
.	once	TRBJ1-1	TRBV6-1	14	CASSTLQTNTEAFF	TGTGCCAGCAGTACCCTACAAACGAACACTGAAGCTTTCTTT
.	many	TRBJ1-5	TRBV4-3	14	CASSQAEWAQPQHF	TGCGCCAGCAGCCAAGCAGAATGGGCTCAGCCCCAGCATTTT
.	many	TRBJ2-7	TRBV28	11	CASSPSNEQYF	TGTGCCAGCAGCCCGTCCAACGAGCAGTACTTC
TRBD2	few	TRBJ2-5	TRBV7-2	18	CASSLGGLAQVFEETQYF	TGTGCCAGCAGCTTAGGGGGACTAGCTCAGGTCTTTGAAGAGACCCAGTACTTC
.	.	TRBJ2-3	TRBV15	16	CATSRGGGTLEDTQYF	TGTGCCACCAGCAGAGGAGGCGGGACCCTTGAAGATACGCAGTATTTT
TRBD2	many	TRBJ2-1	TRBV7-2	14	CASSSLAGYNEQFF	TGTGCCAGCAGCTCCCTAGCGGGCTACAATGAGCAGTTCTTC
TRBD2	many	TRBJ2-1	TRBV29-1	14	CSVPSSGGFNEQFF	TGCAGCGTCCCATCTAGCGGGGGCTTTAATGAGCAGTTCTTC
TRBD1	many	TRBJ1-1	TRBV28	13	CASRLTGATEAFF	TGTGCCAGCAGACTTACAGGGGCCACTGAAGCTTTCTTT
TRBD1	.	TRBJ2-7	TRBV6-5	14	CASSTRQGSYEQYF	TGTGCCAGCAGTACTAGACAGGGCTCCTACGAGCAGTACTTC
TRBD1	many	TRBJ1-1	TRBV10-3	13	CAIRGTENTEAFF	TGTGCCATCAGGGGGACAGAGAACACTGAAGCTTTCTTT
TRBD1	.	TRBJ1-2	TRBV20-1	14	CSAPSGTGDYGYTF	TGCAGTGCCCCCTCCGGGACAGGGGACTATGGCTACACCTTC
TRBD2	many	TRBJ2-1	TRBV3-1	13	CASVSGSYNEQFF	TGTGCCAGCGTTAGCGGGTCCTACAATGAGCAGTTCTTC